This T cell receptor beta chain was observed in a study of blood T cell repertoires in COVID-19 (dated by TCRdb to the early 2020s). Study-wide context: Samples covering the acute and convalescent phases of COVID-19 were provided by collaborators in the United States, Italy and Spain. The material from the prospective study consisted of cDNA or gDNA derived from T cells, B-cell-depleted T cells, or PBMCs. Subjects who had been exposed to COVID-19, were actively infected with it, or had recovered from it provided the deeply sampled blood TCRbeta repertoires that made up the dataset. A freely available public database, intended as a resource for researchers studying the immune response to SARS-CoV-2, is where the repertoires were released. Samples came from the ongoing ImmuneRACE study (first 160 participants) plus 1,254 subjects from 6 global collaborators. Nearly every sample came with metadata listing a de-identified subject ID, COVID-19 status, age in years and sex. HLA class I and class II types, where available, came from metadata supplied by the sample provider rather than from assay-based typing. What the work shows at the level of the full study, not this receptor alone: Clinical and demographic metadata were provided uncurated, with the amount varying by source and participant.

As encoded in the germline V gene, CDR1 is KGHSH while CDR2 is LQKENI. V gives up 4 bases and J gives up 1 base, and the segment between their germline ends measures 7 bases. Spanning cysteine to phenylalanine, the CDR3 consists of 13 amino acids. Only the CDR3 DNA stays, 39 bases, in frame from base 1. Whole blood was collected in K2EDTA tubes by collaborating institutions according to the institutions' own protocols. For TCRbeta analysis, collaborators shipped samples as frozen whole blood, isolated PBMCs, or DNA extracted from either of those sample types. This clone was counted once. It lacks a known antigen. Base qualities are not recorded, but no much larger clone differs from it by a single base. TCRbeta CDR3 regions were amplified from genomic DNA by means of the immunoSEQ Assay, a bias-controlled multiplex PCR. In the source study's methods: Nucleated cell counts per sample were estimated from amplification of reference gene primers within the assay. Sequence reads were collapsed and filtered to measure the absolute abundance of every unique TCRbeta CDR3 rearrangement. Productive Simpson clonality was computed per sample as the square root of Simpson's diversity index over productive rearrangements. Here the immuneACCESS table is served through TCRdb, limited to in-frame sequences with V and J called. Missing clones are a known gap in these copies; in checked studies unresolved V genes cover under half, and the rest lacks a known reason. Clone size and the V and J calls come from that table; the DNA yielded D and trimming. In this sample the table shows approximately 90,000 clones, approximately 86% of which occur a single time. The ten biggest clones cover roughly 12% of the sample.

The sequenced sample was peripheral blood. The sequence joins TRBV18 to TRBJ1-1; TRBD1 is a weak D gene call, 6 bases matching. This receptor was obtained from a human donor in a cohort sampled during active COVID-19. The CDR3 in this case is CASSQQGNTEAFF. The nucleotide sequence reads as follows: TGTGCCAGCTCACAACAGGGGAACACTGAAGCTTTCTTT.